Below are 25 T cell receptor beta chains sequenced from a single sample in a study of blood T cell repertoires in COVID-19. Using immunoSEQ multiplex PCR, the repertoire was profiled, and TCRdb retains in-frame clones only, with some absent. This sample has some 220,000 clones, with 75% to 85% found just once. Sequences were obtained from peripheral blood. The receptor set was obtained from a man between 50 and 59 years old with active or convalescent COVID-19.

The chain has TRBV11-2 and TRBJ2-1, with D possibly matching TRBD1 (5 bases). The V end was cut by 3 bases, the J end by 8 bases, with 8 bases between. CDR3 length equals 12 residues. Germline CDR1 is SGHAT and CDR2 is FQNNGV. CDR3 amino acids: CASSFRGDEQFF. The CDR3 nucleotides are TGTGCCAGCAGCTTTAGGGGCGATGAGCAGTTCTTC.

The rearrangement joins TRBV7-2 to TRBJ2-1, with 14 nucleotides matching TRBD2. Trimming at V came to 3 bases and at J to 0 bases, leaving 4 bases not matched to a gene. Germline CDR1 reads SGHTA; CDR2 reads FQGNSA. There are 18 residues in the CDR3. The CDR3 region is CASSLTSGGASSYNEQFF. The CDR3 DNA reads TGTGCCAGCAGCTTGACTAGCGGGGGGGCGAGCTCCTACAATGAGCAGTTCTTC.

The CDR3 nucleotides are TGTGCCAGCAGTTACGAGGGGGCAACGAGAAACACCATATATTTT. Residues: CASSYEGATRNTIYF. The chain couples TRBV6-6 to TRBJ1-3; 7 positions agree with TRBD1. CDR3 length: 15 amino acids. The J segment lost 5 bases and the V segment lost 2 bases, leaving 6 bases of the junction unmatched. Germline-derived CDR1 and CDR2 are MNHNY and SVGAGI (reference sequence).

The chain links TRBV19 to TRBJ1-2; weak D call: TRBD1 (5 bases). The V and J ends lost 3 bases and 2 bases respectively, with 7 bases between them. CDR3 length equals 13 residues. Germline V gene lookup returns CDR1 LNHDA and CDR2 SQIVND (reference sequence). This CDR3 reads CASSMGQNYGYTF. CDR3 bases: TGTGCCAGTAGTATGGGGCAAAACTATGGCTACACCTTC.

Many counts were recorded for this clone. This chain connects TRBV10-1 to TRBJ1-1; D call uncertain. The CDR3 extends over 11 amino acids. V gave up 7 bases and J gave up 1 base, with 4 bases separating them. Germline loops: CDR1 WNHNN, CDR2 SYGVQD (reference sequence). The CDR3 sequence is CASTGNTEAFF. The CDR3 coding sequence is TGCGCCAGCACCGGGAACACTGAAGCTTTCTTT.

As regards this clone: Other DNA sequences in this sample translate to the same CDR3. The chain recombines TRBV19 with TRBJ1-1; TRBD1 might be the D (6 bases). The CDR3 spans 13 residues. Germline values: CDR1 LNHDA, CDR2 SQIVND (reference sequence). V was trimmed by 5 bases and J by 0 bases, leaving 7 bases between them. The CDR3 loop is CASSRTVNTEAFF. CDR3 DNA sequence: TGTGCCAGTAGTCGGACAGTGAACACTGAAGCTTTCTTT.

The CDR3 reads CASSEPPQGAYYGYTF. The CDR3 region has the DNA TGTGCCAGCAGTGAACCCCCGCAGGGGGCTTACTATGGCTACACCTTC. The chain employs TRBV2 and TRBJ1-2; 8 bases align to TRBD1. With 2 bases clipped from V and 3 bases from J, the junction kept 8 bases outside the gene matches. CDR1 SNHLY and CDR2 FYNNEI come from the germline V gene. The CDR3 totals 16 residues.

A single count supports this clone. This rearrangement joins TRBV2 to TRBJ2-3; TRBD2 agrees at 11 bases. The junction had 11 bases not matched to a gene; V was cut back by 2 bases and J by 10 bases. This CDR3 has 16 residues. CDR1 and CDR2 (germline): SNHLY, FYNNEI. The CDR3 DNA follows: TGTGCCAGCAGTGAATTAGCGGGGGGGCGTTCGGGTCCGCAGTATTTT. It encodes CASSELAGGRSGPQYF.

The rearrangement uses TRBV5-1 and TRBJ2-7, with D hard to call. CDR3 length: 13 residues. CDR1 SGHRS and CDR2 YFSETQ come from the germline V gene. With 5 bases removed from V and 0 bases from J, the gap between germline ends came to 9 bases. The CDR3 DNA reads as TGCGCCAGCAGTACCGCAGACTCCTACGAGCAGTACTTC. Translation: CASSTADSYEQYF.

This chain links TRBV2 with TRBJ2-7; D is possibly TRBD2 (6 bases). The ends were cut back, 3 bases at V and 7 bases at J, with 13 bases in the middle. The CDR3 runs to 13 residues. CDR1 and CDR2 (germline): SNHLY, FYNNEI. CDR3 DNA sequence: TGTGCCAGCAGTGAGGTCGGGGGATATGAGCAGTACTTC. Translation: CASSEVGGYEQYF.

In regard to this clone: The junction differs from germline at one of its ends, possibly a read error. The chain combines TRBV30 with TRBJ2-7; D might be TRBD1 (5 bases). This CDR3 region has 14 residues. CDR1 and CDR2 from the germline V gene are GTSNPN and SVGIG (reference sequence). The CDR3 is CAWSEKVQALRTDF. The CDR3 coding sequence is TGTGCCTGGAGTGAGAAGGTACAGGCCCTTAGAACGGACTTC.

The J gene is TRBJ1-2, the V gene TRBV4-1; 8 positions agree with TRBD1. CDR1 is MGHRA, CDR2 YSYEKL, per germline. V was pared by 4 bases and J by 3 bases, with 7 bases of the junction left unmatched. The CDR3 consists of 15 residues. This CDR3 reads CASSPGQGSDYGYTF. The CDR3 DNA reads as TGCGCCAGCAGCCCCGGACAGGGAAGTGACTATGGCTACACCTTC.

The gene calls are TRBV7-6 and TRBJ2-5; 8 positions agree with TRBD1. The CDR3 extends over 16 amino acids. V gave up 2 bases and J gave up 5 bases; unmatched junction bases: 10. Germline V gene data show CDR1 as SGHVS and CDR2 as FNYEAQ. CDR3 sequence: CASSLPRQGNGETQYF. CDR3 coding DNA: TGTGCCAGCAGCTTACCGAGACAGGGGAATGGCGAGACCCAGTACTTC.

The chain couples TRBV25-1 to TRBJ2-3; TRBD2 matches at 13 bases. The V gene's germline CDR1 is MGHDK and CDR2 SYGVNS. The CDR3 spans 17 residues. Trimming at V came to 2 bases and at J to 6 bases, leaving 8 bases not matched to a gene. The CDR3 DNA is TGTGCCAGCAGTGAAGAGCTACTAGCGGGAGGGGTGGATACGCAGTATTTT. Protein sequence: CASSEELLAGGVDTQYF.

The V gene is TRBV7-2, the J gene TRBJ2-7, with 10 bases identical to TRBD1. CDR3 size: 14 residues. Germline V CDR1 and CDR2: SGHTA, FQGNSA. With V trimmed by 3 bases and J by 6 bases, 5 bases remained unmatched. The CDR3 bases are TGTGCCAGCAGCTTCTACGGGACAGGGGCCGAGCAGTACTTC. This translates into CASSFYGTGAEQYF.

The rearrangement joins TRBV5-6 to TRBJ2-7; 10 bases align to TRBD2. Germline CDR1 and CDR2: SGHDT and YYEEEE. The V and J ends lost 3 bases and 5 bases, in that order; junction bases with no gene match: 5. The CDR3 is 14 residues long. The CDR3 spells CASSSSGRADEQYF. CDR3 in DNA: TGTGCCAGCAGCTCAAGCGGGAGGGCCGACGAGCAGTACTTC.

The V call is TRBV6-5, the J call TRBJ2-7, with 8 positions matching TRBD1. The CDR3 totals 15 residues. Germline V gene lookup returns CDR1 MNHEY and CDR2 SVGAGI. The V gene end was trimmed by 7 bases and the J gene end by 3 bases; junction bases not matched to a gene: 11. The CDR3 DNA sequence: TGTGCCAGCAATCACCCTCCCAGGGGGCTCTACGAGCAGTACTTC. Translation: CASNHPPRGLYEQYF.

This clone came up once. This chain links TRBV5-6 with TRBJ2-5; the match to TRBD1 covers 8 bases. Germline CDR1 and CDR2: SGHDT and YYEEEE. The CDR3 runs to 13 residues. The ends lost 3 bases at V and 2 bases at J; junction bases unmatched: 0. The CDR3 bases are TGTGCCAGCAGCTGGGACAGGCAAGAGACCCAGTACTTC. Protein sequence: CASSWDRQETQYF.

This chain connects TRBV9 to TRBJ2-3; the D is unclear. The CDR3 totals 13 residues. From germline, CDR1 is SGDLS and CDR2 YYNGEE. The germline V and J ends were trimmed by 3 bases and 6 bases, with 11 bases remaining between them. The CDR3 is CASSAPTSDTQYF. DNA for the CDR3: TGTGCCAGCAGCGCCCCGACTTCGGATACGCAGTATTTT.

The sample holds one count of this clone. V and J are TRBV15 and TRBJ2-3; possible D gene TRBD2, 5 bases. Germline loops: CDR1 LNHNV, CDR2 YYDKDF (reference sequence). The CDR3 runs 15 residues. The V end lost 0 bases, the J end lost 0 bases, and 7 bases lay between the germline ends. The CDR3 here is CATSRDRGSTDTQYF. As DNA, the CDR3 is TGTGCCACCAGCAGAGACCGAGGGAGCACAGATACGCAGTATTTT.

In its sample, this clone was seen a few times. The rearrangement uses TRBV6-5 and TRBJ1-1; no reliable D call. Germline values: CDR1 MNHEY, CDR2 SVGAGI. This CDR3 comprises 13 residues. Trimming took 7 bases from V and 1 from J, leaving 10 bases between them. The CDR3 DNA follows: TGTGCCAGCACCTCCCCGGGGAACACTGAAGCTTTCTTT. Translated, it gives CASTSPGNTEAFF.

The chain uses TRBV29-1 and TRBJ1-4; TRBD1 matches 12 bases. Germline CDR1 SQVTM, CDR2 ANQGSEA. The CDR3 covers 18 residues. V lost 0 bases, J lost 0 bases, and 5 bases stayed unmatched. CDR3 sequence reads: CSVEDTGTGGSTNEKLFF. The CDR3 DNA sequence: TGCAGCGTTGAAGATACAGGGACAGGGGGCTCAACTAATGAAAAACTGTTTTTT.

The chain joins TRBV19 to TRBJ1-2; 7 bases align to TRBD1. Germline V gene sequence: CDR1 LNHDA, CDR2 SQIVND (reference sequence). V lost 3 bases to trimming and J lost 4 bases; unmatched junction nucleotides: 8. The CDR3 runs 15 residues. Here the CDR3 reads CASSMRDSLFYGYTF. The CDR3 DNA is TGTGCCAGTAGTATGAGGGACAGCCTATTCTATGGCTACACCTTC.

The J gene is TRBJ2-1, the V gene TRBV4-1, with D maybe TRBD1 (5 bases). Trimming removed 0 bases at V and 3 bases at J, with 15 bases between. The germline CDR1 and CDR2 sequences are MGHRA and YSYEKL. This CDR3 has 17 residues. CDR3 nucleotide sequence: TGCGCCAGCAGCCAAGATAGAGTCCGGCAGGGCTACAATGAGCAGTTCTTC. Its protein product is CASSQDRVRQGYNEQFF.

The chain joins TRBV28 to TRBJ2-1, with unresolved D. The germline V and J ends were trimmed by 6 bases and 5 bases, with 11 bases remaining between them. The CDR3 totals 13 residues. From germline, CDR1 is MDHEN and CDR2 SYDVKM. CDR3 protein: CASSPTINNEQFF. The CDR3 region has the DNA TGTGCCAGCAGCCCAACAATAAACAATGAGCAGTTCTTC.